A single sample gave rise to the 9 T cell receptor beta chains below, sequenced in a study of Ad26.COV2.S vaccination and SARS-CoV-2 variants. The sample's treatment: some 20 received Ad26.COV2.S at low or high dose, single or two shots; about 5 received placebo; per-sample allocation not given. Each sample was drawn 63 days after the first injection (of vaccine or placebo). Generated by immunoSEQ multiplex PCR, the TCRdb table keeps only in-frame clones and is missing some. The repertoire holds under 500,000 clones, with about nine tenths as singletons. Material: peripheral blood, obtained in a trial of Ad26.COV2.S vaccine versus placebo. The receptors stem from a person between 18 and 59 years old who received the Ad26.COV2.S COVID-19 vaccine or a placebo.

The chain employs TRBV4-3 and TRBJ1-2, with a weak D call TRBD1 (6 bases). CDR1 LGHNA and CDR2 YSLEER come from the germline V gene. Deletions cut 2 bases from V and 3 bases from J, with 19 bases between. This CDR3 region has 17 residues. The CDR3 region is CASSQNQDWGLDYGYTF. CDR3 nucleotides: TGCGCCAGCAGCCAAAACCAAGACTGGGGGCTCGACTATGGCTACACCTTC.

V usage is TRBV19 and J usage is TRBJ1-3; possible D gene TRBD1, 6 bases. Germline loops: CDR1 LNHDA, CDR2 SQIVND (reference sequence). Trimming cost V 6 bases and J 4 bases, with 13 bases left between them. This CDR3 contains 14 residues. The CDR3 protein is CASRETGYGNTIYF. The CDR3 DNA follows: TGTGCCAGTAGGGAAACAGGGTACGGAAACACCATATATTTT.

The chain links TRBV7-6 to TRBJ2-5; D is unclear. The V end was cut by 4 bases, the J end by 2 bases, with 8 bases between. This CDR3 is built from 13 residues. The germline CDR1 and CDR2 sequences are SGHVS and FNYEAQ. The CDR3 nucleotides are TGTGCCAGCAGCTCGAGAACGCAAGAGACCCAGTACTTC. It is translated as CASSSRTQETQYF.

The V gene is TRBV20-1, the J gene TRBJ2-5; no definite D call. This CDR3 region has 10 residues. The ends were cut back, 1 base at V and 5 bases at J, with 2 bases in the middle. In germline, CDR1 is DFQATT, CDR2 SNEGSKA (reference sequence). DNA of the CDR3: TGCAGTGCTAGAGTCGAGACCCAGTACTTC. Translation: CSARVETQYF.

The rearrangement uses TRBV6-2 or TRBV6-3 and TRBJ1-2; 8 bases align to TRBD1. The germline V gene has CDR1 MNHEY and CDR2 SVGEGT. V gave up 1 base and J gave up 5 bases; unmatched junction bases: 3. There are 14 residues in the CDR3. In nucleotides, the CDR3 is TGTGCCAGCAGTTACTTGGACAGGGTGTATGGCTACACCTTC. It translates to CASSYLDRVYGYTF.

This chain connects TRBV4-1 to TRBJ2-7, with 9 positions matching TRBD2. Germline CDR1 and CDR2: MGHRA and YSYEKL. The CDR3 runs 14 residues. V lost 0 bases and J lost 7; bases outside the gene matches: 4. Written as DNA, the CDR3 is TGCGCCAGCAGCCAAGAAGCGGGGGGTTGGGAGCAGTACTTC. Protein: CASSQEAGGWEQYF.

The chain carries TRBV5-4 and TRBJ1-1; D is uncertain. The CDR3 runs 15 residues. Trimming pared 6 bases from V and 1 base from J, leaving 16 bases between. Germline-derived CDR1 and CDR2 are SGHNT and YYREEE (reference sequence). DNA for the CDR3: TGTGCCAGCACGTATGTGAAGGGAAGGAACACTGAAGCTTTCTTT. Residues: CASTYVKGRNTEAFF.

The genes are TRBV14 and TRBJ1-2, with unresolved D. The CDR3 runs 15 residues. V was trimmed by 1 base and J by 5 bases, leaving 14 bases between them. CDR1 SGHDN and CDR2 FVKESK come from the germline V gene. The CDR3: CASSQGVALGYGYTF. The CDR3 nucleotides are TGTGCCAGCAGCCAAGGGGTGGCGTTAGGGTATGGCTACACCTTC.

The V gene is TRBV6-2 or TRBV6-3, the J gene TRBJ1-1; D is perhaps TRBD1 (6 bases). Trimming took 0 bases from V and 3 from J, leaving 11 bases between them. CDR3 length: 15 residues. Per the germline V gene, CDR1 is MNHEY and CDR2 is SVGEGT. The CDR3 is CASSYSGAQYTEAFF. CDR3 in DNA: TGTGCCAGCAGTTACTCGGGGGCGCAGTACACTGAAGCTTTCTTT.